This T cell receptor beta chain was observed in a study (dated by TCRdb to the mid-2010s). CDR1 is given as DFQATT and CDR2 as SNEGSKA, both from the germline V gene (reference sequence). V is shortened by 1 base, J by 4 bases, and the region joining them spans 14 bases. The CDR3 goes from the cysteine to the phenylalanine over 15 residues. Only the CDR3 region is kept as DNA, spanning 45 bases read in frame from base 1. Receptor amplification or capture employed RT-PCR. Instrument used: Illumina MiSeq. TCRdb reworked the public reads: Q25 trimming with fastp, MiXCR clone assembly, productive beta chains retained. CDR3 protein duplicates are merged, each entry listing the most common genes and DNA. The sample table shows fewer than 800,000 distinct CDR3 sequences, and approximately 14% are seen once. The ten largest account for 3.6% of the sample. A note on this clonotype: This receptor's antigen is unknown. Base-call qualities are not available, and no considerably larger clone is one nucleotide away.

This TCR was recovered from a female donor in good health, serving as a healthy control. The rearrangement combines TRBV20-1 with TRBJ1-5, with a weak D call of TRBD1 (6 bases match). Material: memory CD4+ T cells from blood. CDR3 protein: CSARGGGGLNQPQHF. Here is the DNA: TGCAGTGCTAGAGGGGGAGGGGGGCTGAATCAGCCCCAGCATTTT.